These 7 T cell receptor beta chains came from one sample sequenced in a study of long-term antiretroviral therapy in people with HIV. Survey-level immunoSEQ v3.0 assays were run. Some clones are missing from TCRdb's copy, which holds only in-frame ones; the method was immunoSEQ multiplex PCR. Of more than 20,000 clones in the sample, about 86% were seen once. Here the sequenced sample was unsorted PBMCs, taken more than 2.6 years after starting antiretroviral therapy. All receptors derive from a man aged 40-55 years with HIV.

The V and J genes are TRBV9 and TRBJ1-2; 8 bases align to TRBD1. The V and J ends lost 0 bases and 7 bases, in that order; junction bases with no gene match: 8. This CDR3 spans 15 amino acids. Germline-derived CDR1 and CDR2 are SGDLS and YYNGEE. CDR3 DNA sequence: TGTGCCAGCAGCGTAGAGCAGGGGGCGTCGAGTGGCTACACCTTC. Protein: CASSVEQGASSGYTF.

The chain is built from TRBV9 and TRBJ1-2; D possibly corresponds to TRBD1 (6 bases). V was cut by 5 bases and J by 6 bases, with 20 bases left in between. CDR1 SGDLS and CDR2 YYNGEE come from the germline V gene. This CDR3 is built from 15 residues. CDR3 region: CASSKGQTGMNGYTF. The CDR3 coding sequence is TGTGCCAGCAGTAAGGGGCAAACAGGGATGAATGGCTACACCTTC.

The chain carries TRBV27 and TRBJ2-5, with D possibly being TRBD1 or TRBD2 (6 bases each). Trimming took 10 bases from V and 1 from J, leaving 13 bases between them. This CDR3 is built from 13 residues. CDR1 is MNHEY and CDR2 is SMNVEV in the germline V gene (reference sequence). CDR3 protein: CATPRGRQETQYF. The CDR3 DNA is TGTGCCACCCCTCGGGGGCGCCAAGAGACCCAGTACTTC.

The CDR3 region is CASSLGNAYEQYF. The CDR3 DNA reads TGCGCCAGCAGTTTAGGTAATGCCTACGAGCAGTACTTC. The chain combines TRBV5-1 with TRBJ2-7; D is undetermined. This CDR3 contains 13 residues. Trimming left V 5 bases short and J 2 bases short, with 11 bases between. CDR1 is SGHRS and CDR2 is YFSETQ in the germline V gene. The full variable domain, completed using reference TRBV5-1 and TRBJ2-7, is KAGVTQTPRYLIKTRGQQVTLSCSPISGHRSVSWYQQTPGQGLQFLFEYFSETQRNKGNFPGRFSGRQFSNSRSEMNVSTLELGDSALYLCASSLGNAYEQYFGPGTRLTVT.

The chain has TRBV5-6 and TRBJ2-7, with TRBD2 matching 9 bases. The CDR3 contains 15 residues. J gave up 4 bases and V 0 bases, and 5 bases lay outside the gene matches. CDR1 and CDR2 from the germline V gene are SGHDT and YYEEEE. The CDR3 spells CASSLGLAASYEQYF. CDR3 DNA sequence: TGTGCCAGCAGCTTGGGACTAGCGGCCTCTTACGAGCAGTACTTC. Full variable domain (remainder filled in from reference TRBV5-6 and TRBJ2-7): DAGVTQSPTHLIKTRGQQVTLRCSPKSGHDTVSWYQQALGQGPQFIFQYYEEEERQRGNFPDRFSGHQFPNYSSELNVNALLLGDSALYLCASSLGLAASYEQYFGPGTRLTVT.

This clone has just one count. This chain links TRBV28 with TRBJ2-5, with TRBD1 matching 8 bases. Germline V lookup: CDR1 MDHEN, CDR2 SYDVKM. This CDR3 has 15 residues. V shed 6 bases, J shed 4 bases, and the junction held 10 bases outside the gene matches. As DNA, the CDR3 is TGTGCCAGCAGGACGGGGCAGGGGGCCTTAGAGACCCAGTACTTC. Protein product: CASRTGQGALETQYF. Combining the CDR3 with reference TRBV28 and TRBJ2-5 gives the whole variable domain DVKVTQSSRYLVKRTGEKVFLECVQDMDHENMFWYRQDPGLGLRLIYFSYDVKMKEKGDIPEGYSVSREKKERFSLILESASTNQTSMYLCASRTGQGALETQYFGPGTRLLVL.

This chain joins TRBV6-1 and TRBJ1-2; D is unclear. Germline lookup yields CDR1 MNHNS and CDR2 SASEGT. The CDR3 spans 15 residues. V dropped 8 bases and J dropped 2 bases, with 18 bases sitting between them. CDR3 bases: TGTGCCAGCCGGGCAGGCGATTCCCGAAACTATGGCTACACCTTC. The encoded protein is CASRAGDSRNYGYTF.